This T cell receptor beta chain comes out of a study of regulatory and conventional T cells in breast cancer (dated by TCRdb to the mid-2010s). This clonotype has at least ten counts. The target of this receptor is not known. Qualities for individual bases were not recorded, and no much larger clone is one base off. The receptor library was made with PCR. The sample was run on an Illumina MiSeq. Using fastp trimming at Q25 and MiXCR clonotype assembly, TCRdb reanalyzed the public sequencing data and kept in-frame beta chains. Rows with one shared CDR3 protein collapse into an entry with the most common genes and DNA. This sample lists more than 15,000 distinct CDR3 sequences; 32% were detected once. Of the sample, 1.5% to 2% falls within the top ten clones. The germline V gene supplies CDR1 SGHRS and CDR2 YFSETQ. The CDR3 has 14 amino acids, counting the end cysteine and phenylalanine. Only the CDR3 DNA stays, 42 bases, in frame from base 1. V is cut by 4 bases and J by 3 bases, and the space between the germline ends is 12 bases.

This clonotype originated in a female donor in good health. The material sequenced was conventional T cells from blood. The chain couples TRBV5-1 to TRBJ2-3; D gene: possibly TRBD1, on 6 matching bases. The CDR3 protein sequence reads: CASSTTGWTDTQYF. The nucleotide sequence is TGCGCCAGCAGCACGACAGGTTGGACAGATACGCAGTATTTT.